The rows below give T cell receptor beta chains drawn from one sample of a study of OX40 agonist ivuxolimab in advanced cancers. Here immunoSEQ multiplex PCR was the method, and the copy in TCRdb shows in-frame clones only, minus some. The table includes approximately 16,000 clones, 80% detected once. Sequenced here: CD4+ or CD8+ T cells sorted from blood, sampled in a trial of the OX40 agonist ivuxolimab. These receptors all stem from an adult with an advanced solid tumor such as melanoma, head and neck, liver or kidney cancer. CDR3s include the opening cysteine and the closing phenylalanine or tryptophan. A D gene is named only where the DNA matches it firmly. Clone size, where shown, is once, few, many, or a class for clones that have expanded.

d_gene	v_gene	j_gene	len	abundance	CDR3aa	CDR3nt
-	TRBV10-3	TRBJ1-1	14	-	CAISEGVTGTEAFF	TGTGCCATCAGTGAGGGGGTAACGGGCACTGAAGCTTTCTTT
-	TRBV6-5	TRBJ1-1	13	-	CASQVQLNTEAFF	TGTGCCAGCCAGGTACAGCTGAACACTGAAGCTTTCTTT
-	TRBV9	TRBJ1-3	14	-	CASSVSQLGNTIYF	TGTGCCAGCAGCGTATCCCAATTGGGAAACACCATATATTTT
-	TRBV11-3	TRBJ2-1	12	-	CASSSPGLPAFF	TGTGCCAGCAGCTCACCGGGACTGCCGGCGTTCTTC
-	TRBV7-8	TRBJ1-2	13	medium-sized	CASSLGEERGYTF	TGTGCCAGCAGCTTAGGGGAGGAACGGGGCTACACCTTC
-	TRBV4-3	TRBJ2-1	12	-	CASSQVGNEQFF	TGCGCCAGCAGCCAAGTTGGGAATGAGCAGTTCTTC
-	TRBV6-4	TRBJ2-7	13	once	CASSFGAGLEQYF	TGTGCCAGCAGTTTCGGGGCAGGTCTCGAGCAGTACTTC
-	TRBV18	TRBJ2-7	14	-	CASSPRTETYEQYF	TGTGCCAGCTCACCCCGGACCGAAACCTACGAGCAGTACTTC
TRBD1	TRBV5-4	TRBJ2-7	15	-	CASSPSTGGTGEQYF	TGTGCCAGCAGCCCAAGTACAGGGGGGACAGGCGAGCAGTACTTC
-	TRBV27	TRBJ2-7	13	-	CASSLGPSYEQYF	TGTGCCAGCAGTTTAGGGCCCTCCTACGAGCAGTACTTC